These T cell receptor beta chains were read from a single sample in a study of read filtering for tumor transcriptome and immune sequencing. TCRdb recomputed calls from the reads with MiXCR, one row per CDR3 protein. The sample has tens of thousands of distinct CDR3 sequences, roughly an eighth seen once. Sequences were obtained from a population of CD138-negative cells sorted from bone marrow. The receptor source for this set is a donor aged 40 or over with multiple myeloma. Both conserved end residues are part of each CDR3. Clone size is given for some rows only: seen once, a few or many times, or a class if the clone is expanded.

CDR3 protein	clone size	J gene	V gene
CASNPRGLENTEAFF	many	TRBJ1-1	TRBV19
CSLLRTSGSDEQFF	many	TRBJ2-1	TRBV29-1
CASSLKGNEQFF	many	TRBJ2-1	TRBV6-5
CATSDPGQQETQYF	many	TRBJ2-5	TRBV24-1
CASSLAGAPRTETQYF	many	TRBJ2-5	TRBV11-2
CASSLAGKPQETQYF	many	TRBJ2-5	TRBV28
CASSLSLWLATDTQYF	-	TRBJ2-3	TRBV7-3
CATSGAGEVDTQYF	many	TRBJ2-3	TRBV15
CASSLAQRAYNEQFF	many	TRBJ2-1	TRBV5-1
CASSLQGKDTQYF	many	TRBJ2-3	TRBV7-9
CSVEGSGNEDAQYF	few	TRBJ2-3	TRBV29-1
CASSFLRGARTEAFF	many	TRBJ1-1	TRBV28
CASSLHSASRGNQPQHF	many	TRBJ1-5	TRBV28
CSAGVGSSGRVNEQFF	-	TRBJ2-1	TRBV20-1
CASSLSRGHTGELFF	many	TRBJ2-2	TRBV12-3/TRBV12-4
CASSSGQGARTDTQYF	-	TRBJ2-3	TRBV7-9
CSAGRLADPYEQYF	-	TRBJ2-7	TRBV20-1
CASSARTGTFSYEQYF	many	TRBJ2-7	TRBV6-5
CASSQEDLRVERFF	many	TRBJ2-1	TRBV4-1
CASSYSHNSNQPQHF	many	TRBJ1-5	TRBV6-5
CAWGDRAYYGYTF	many	TRBJ1-2	TRBV30
CSARTGGDYGYTF	many	TRBJ1-2	TRBV20-1
CSEKGAAYQETQYF	many	TRBJ2-5	TRBV20-1
CASRRDSEAFF	many	TRBJ1-1	TRBV27
CATSEGNSGGTGGLFF	few	TRBJ2-2	TRBV24-1
CAISVGGSSYNEQFF	many	TRBJ2-1	TRBV10-3
CATSRTGATYEQYF	many	TRBJ2-7	TRBV15
CAISEWGGGNQPQHF	many	TRBJ1-5	TRBV10-3
CASDGVMRETDTQYF	-	TRBJ2-3	TRBV7-9
CSAQLLAGGLSEQYF	many	TRBJ2-7	TRBV20-1
CASSSPYRGGTEAFF	many	TRBJ1-1	TRBV5-1
CASPWFLAKNIQYF	many	TRBJ2-4	TRBV28
CASSQEKGRLADTQYF	many	TRBJ2-3	TRBV4-1
CASSYSMGEAFF	many	TRBJ1-1	TRBV6-6
CAWSVTSGEDTQYF	many	TRBJ2-3	TRBV30
CASSLRGPAGELFF	many	TRBJ2-2	TRBV7-9
CASSETGESQPQHF	many	TRBJ1-5	TRBV6-1
CASSGSRGPKRASTEAFF	-	TRBJ1-1	TRBV14
CSVGGQGLSGANVLTF	many	TRBJ2-6	TRBV29-1
CASSLNGRSTDTQYF	few	TRBJ2-3	TRBV5-6
CASSQMGSGRAREQFF	many	TRBJ2-1	TRBV4-1
CASRANNFNQPQHF	many	TRBJ1-5	TRBV2
CASSQDGSGERSNYGYTF	many	TRBJ1-2	TRBV4-1
CSADPASGLTGNEQFF	many	TRBJ2-1	TRBV20-1
CASRDSDTDTQYF	many	TRBJ2-3	TRBV19
CSAGPSGYNEQFF	many	TRBJ2-1	TRBV20-1
CSARGDGYNEQFF	medium-sized	TRBJ2-1	TRBV20-1
CSARTSGVTDTQYF	many	TRBJ2-3	TRBV20-1
CSARDRRRVGVQETQYF	many	TRBJ2-5	TRBV20-1
CSVEPGAGNTIYF	many	TRBJ1-3	TRBV29-1
CASSIESQGSEAFF	many	TRBJ1-1	TRBV19
CASSESGEDTQYF	many	TRBJ2-3	TRBV10-1
CASSLVSLLGQFF	many	TRBJ2-1	TRBV11-2
CASSPGTAHGKGTQYF	few	TRBJ2-5	TRBV5-1